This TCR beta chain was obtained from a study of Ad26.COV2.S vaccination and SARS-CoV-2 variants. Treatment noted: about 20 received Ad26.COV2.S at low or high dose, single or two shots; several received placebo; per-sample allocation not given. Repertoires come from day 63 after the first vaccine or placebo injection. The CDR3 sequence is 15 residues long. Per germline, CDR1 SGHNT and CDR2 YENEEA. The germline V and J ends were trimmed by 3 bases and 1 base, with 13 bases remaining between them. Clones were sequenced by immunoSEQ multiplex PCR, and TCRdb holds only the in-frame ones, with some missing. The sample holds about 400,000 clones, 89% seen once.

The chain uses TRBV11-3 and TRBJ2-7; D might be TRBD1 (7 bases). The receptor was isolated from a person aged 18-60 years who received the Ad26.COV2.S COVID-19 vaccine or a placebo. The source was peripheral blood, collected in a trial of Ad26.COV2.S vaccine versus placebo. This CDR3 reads CASSLRAGGSYEQYF. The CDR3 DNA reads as TGTGCCAGCAGCTTGCGTGCAGGGGGGTCCTACGAGCAGTACTTC.